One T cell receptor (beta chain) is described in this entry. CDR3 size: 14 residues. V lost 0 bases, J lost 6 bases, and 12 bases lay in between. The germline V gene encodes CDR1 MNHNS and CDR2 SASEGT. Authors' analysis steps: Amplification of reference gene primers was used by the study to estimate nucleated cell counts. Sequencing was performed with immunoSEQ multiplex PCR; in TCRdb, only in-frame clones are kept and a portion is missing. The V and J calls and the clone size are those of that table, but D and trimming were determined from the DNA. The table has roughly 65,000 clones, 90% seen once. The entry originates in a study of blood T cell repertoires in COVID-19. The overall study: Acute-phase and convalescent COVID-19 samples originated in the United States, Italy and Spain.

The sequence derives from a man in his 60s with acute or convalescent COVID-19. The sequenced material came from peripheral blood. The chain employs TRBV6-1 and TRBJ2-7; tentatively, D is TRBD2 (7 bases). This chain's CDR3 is CASSEAGGRFEQYF. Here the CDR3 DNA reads TGTGCCAGCAGTGAAGCGGGGGGGCGGTTCGAGCAGTACTTC.